This T cell receptor (beta chain) is drawn from a study of CD8 T cells in ankylosing spondylitis. Libraries of TCR beta came from quantitative 5'-RACE with molecular barcodes. TCRdb independently ran MiXCR on the 5' RACE reads; one entry per CDR3 protein. The sample has around 330,000 distinct CDR3 sequences, under 14% seen once; the top ten hold 8% to 9.5%. V was shortened by 2 bases and J by 2 bases, with 7 bases between the two germline ends. Germline V gene data show CDR1 as MNHEY and CDR2 as SVGAGI. The CDR3 is 14 residues long. Many counts were recorded for this clonotype. No antigen is known for it. Overall study findings and caveats: A TCR beta motif of under ten highly homologous variants appeared characteristic of ankylosing spondylitis blood. Clones linked to disease were reported to show significant enrichment in matched ankylosing spondylitis synovial fluid. Reactive arthritis synovial fluid and blood previously showed some of these motif variants.

This rearrangement joins TRBV6-5 to TRBJ1-3; a possible D gene is TRBD1 (5 bases). The sequence was obtained from a female donor with ankylosing spondylitis or in good health (not recorded which). The sequenced material came from blood, either unsorted or a sorted T cell fraction (not recorded which). CDR3 region: CASSYTDTGNTIYF. CDR3 in DNA: TGTGCCAGCAGTTACACGGACACTGGAAACACCATATATTTT.